Each of the 30 T cell receptor beta chains below was sequenced from the same sample in a study of CD8 T cells in ankylosing spondylitis (dated by TCRdb to 2016 to 2017). Libraries were prepared through 5' RACE. The data were produced on an Illumina HiSeq 2500. In-frame beta chains were kept once TCRdb had trimmed the public reads at Q25 with fastp and called clones with MiXCR. Every CDR3 protein is listed once, alongside the most common genes and DNA of its rows. Here the sample has 120,000 or so distinct CDR3 sequences; approximately 13% occur a single time. The ten largest clones take up roughly 3% of the sample. Sequenced input: blood, either unsorted or a sorted T cell fraction (not recorded which). The receptors here all came from a female donor with ankylosing spondylitis or in good health (not recorded which).

The sample holds many counts of this clonotype. The rearrangement links TRBV7-3 to TRBJ2-2, with 7 bases that match TRBD1. The V gene's germline CDR1 is SGHTA and CDR2 FQGTGA. CDR3 length: 16 residues. V dropped 2 bases and J dropped 1; count of bases not matched to a gene: 4. CDR3 protein: CASSLQAGGNTGELFF. For the CDR3, the DNA is TGTGCCAGCAGCTTACAGGCAGGGGGGAACACCGGGGAGCTGTTTTTT.

The gene calls are TRBV12-3 or TRBV12-4 and TRBJ2-7; D perhaps matches TRBD1 (7 bases). The CDR3 has 14 amino acids. The V end was cut by 5 bases, the J end by 5 bases, with 16 bases between. The CDR3 nucleotides read TGTGCCAGCAGTCCCGGGACAGCGGGCCACGAGCAGTACTTC. Translation gives CASSPGTAGHEQYF.

This clonotype was seen ten or more times. The chain carries TRBV4-1 and TRBJ2-3, with 10 positions matching TRBD2. Trimming cost V 0 bases and J 0 bases; bases outside gene matches: 15. The CDR3 consists of 21 residues. CDR1 is MGHRA and CDR2 is YSYEKL in the germline V gene. This CDR3 is CASSQERTSASGRASTDTQYF. CDR3 bases: TGCGCCAGCAGCCAAGAGCGAACGTCGGCTAGCGGGAGAGCTAGCACAGATACGCAGTATTTT.

This clonotype appeared a few times. The genes are TRBV15 and TRBJ2-1; tentatively, D is TRBD2 (7 bases). The CDR3 loop spans 16 amino acids. V was pared by 5 bases and J by 2 bases, with 16 bases between. Per the germline V gene, CDR1 is LNHNV and CDR2 is YYDKDF (reference sequence). The CDR3 nucleotides read TGTGCCACCAGCCCCCCGGCGGGGGCCCCCTACAATGAGCAGTTCTTC. Translation gives CATSPPAGAPYNEQFF.

V and J are TRBV4-1 and TRBJ2-3; 9 nucleotides align to TRBD1. The V gene's germline CDR1 is MGHRA and CDR2 YSYEKL. This CDR3 region has 16 residues. V shed 5 bases and J 3 bases; nucleotides not matched to a gene: 9. This CDR3 reads CASSTPRDRETDTQYF. The DNA of the CDR3 is TGCGCCAGCAGCACCCCCCGGGACAGGGAGACAGATACGCAGTATTTT.

This clonotype has at least ten counts. The chain carries TRBV7-9 and TRBJ2-7; D may correspond to TRBD1 or TRBD2 (5 bases each). The length of the CDR3 is 13 residues. Germline CDR1 SEHNR, CDR2 FQNEAQ (reference sequence). With 8 bases removed from V and 0 bases from J, the gap between germline ends came to 11 bases. For the CDR3, the DNA is TGTGCCAGCCAATCTGGGGGCTCCTACGAGCAGTACTTC. Amino acids: CASQSGGSYEQYF.

This clonotype has only a few counts. J is TRBJ2-5 and V is TRBV9, with D perhaps TRBD2 (5 bases). Germline lookup yields CDR1 SGDLS and CDR2 YYNGEE. Trimming removed 0 bases from V and 3 bases from J, with 9 bases in between. The CDR3 has 14 amino acids. CDR3 bases: TGTGCCAGCAGCGTAGGTCGAGCGGAAGAGACCCAGTACTTC. The encoded protein is CASSVGRAEETQYF.

For the CDR3, the DNA is TGTGCCAGCAGTCCACCCCAGTACAGGCCTAGCACAGATACGCAGTATTTT. Its translation is CASSPPQYRPSTDTQYF. V gene TRBV12-3 or TRBV12-4 combines with J gene TRBJ2-3; weak D call: TRBD1 (5 bases). The CDR3 runs 17 residues. The V gene lost 5 bases and the J gene lost 0 bases, with 18 bases spanning the gap.

This clonotype has ten or more counts. V usage is TRBV19 and J usage is TRBJ2-7; D possibly uses TRBD1 or TRBD2 (5 bases each). Trimming removed 2 bases from V and 3 bases from J, with 14 bases in between. Germline V lookup: CDR1 LNHDA, CDR2 SQIVND (reference sequence). The CDR3 is 15 residues long. This CDR3 reads CASSISGQIYYEQYF. CDR3 bases: TGTGCCAGTAGTATATCGGGGCAGATATACTACGAGCAGTACTTC.

This clonotype was seen a few times. The J gene is TRBJ2-7, the V gene TRBV5-1, with TRBD1 as a possible D gene (6 bases). V shed 4 bases and J shed 4 bases, with 12 bases lying between them. Germline V gene lookup returns CDR1 SGHRS and CDR2 YFSETQ. The CDR3 has 13 residues. The CDR3 region has the DNA TGCGCCAGCAGCCAGGGGAGCCTATACGAGCAGTACTTC. Translation: CASSQGSLYEQYF.

This chain joins TRBV5-1 and TRBJ2-7; D is undetermined. V was pared by 1 base and J by 0 bases, with 8 bases between. The germline CDR1 and CDR2 sequences are SGHRS and YFSETQ. The CDR3 is 14 amino acids. CDR3 nucleotide sequence: TGCGCCAGCAGCTTGACCTATTCCTCCTACGAGCAGTACTTC. The encoded protein is CASSLTYSSYEQYF.

This chain uses TRBV4-1 with TRBJ2-1; no firm D call. CDR1 and CDR2 from the germline V gene are MGHRA and YSYEKL. V was pared by 1 base and J by 5 bases, with 9 bases between. This CDR3 is 14 amino acids long. CDR3 sequence: CASSQARGDNEQFF. The CDR3 DNA follows: TGCGCCAGCAGCCAAGCGCGCGGTGACAATGAGCAGTTCTTC.

This clonotype came up many times. Here the CDR3 reads CSVEDLFGSEAFF. The DNA of the CDR3 is TGCAGCGTTGAAGATCTGTTCGGTTCAGAAGCTTTCTTT. The rearrangement links TRBV29-1 to TRBJ1-1; D gene ambiguous. The germline CDR1 and CDR2 sequences are SQVTM and ANQGSEA. This CDR3 region has 13 residues. Trimming took off 0 bases at V and 8 bases at J, with 13 bases between the two ends.

J is TRBJ2-1 and V is TRBV15, with 13 bases aligning to TRBD2. There are 20 residues in the CDR3. With V trimmed by 0 bases and J by 7 bases, 15 bases remained unmatched. Germline values: CDR1 LNHNV, CDR2 YYDKDF (reference sequence). CDR3 bases: TGTGCCACCAGCAGAGACCCAACCTTTACTAGCGGGAGGGTGCTGAATGAGCAGTTCTTC. Translation gives CATSRDPTFTSGRVLNEQFF.

This clonotype occurred many times. V usage is TRBV6-1 and J usage is TRBJ2-6, with 7 bases lining up with TRBD1. The V gene end was trimmed by 5 bases and the J gene end by 0 bases; junction bases not matched to a gene: 7. Germline V lookup: CDR1 MNHNS, CDR2 SASEGT. The CDR3 runs to 17 residues. CDR3 DNA: TGTGCCAGCAGTAGACAGGGATTTAGCTCTGGGGCCAACGTCCTGACTTTC. It specifies CASSRQGFSSGANVLTF.

This clonotype was seen repeatedly, ten times or more. This chain connects TRBV3-1 to TRBJ2-3, with TRBD2 matching over 12 bases. The CDR3 consists of 15 residues. V lost 4 bases to trimming and J lost 3 bases; unmatched junction nucleotides: 2. CDR1 and CDR2 (germline): LGHDT, YNNKEL (reference sequence). The CDR3 here is CASSLTSGGTDTQYF. DNA for the CDR3: TGTGCCAGCAGCCTGACTAGCGGGGGAACAGATACGCAGTATTTT.

Remarks on this clonotype: One base away lies a much larger clone, so this may be a sequencing read error. The CDR3, as DNA: TGTGCCAGCGGAGAACGAAATGGCTACACCTTC. As protein: CASGERNGYTF. V gene TRBV6-2 or TRBV6-3 combines with J gene TRBJ1-2; no clear D. The ends were cut back, 8 bases at V and 6 bases at J, with 10 bases in the middle. This CDR3 region has 11 residues. Germline V gives CDR1 MNHEY, CDR2 SVGEGT.

This clonotype was found a few times. This rearrangement joins TRBV20-1 to TRBJ2-7, with D possibly TRBD1 on 6 matching bases. The V gene lost 5 bases and the J gene lost 3 bases, with 17 bases spanning the gap. There are 14 residues in the CDR3. Per germline, CDR1 DFQATT and CDR2 SNEGSKA (reference sequence). The CDR3 DNA sequence: TGCAGTGCTGCCCAGGGGTCTATTGGCTACGAGCAGTACTTC. Protein product: CSAAQGSIGYEQYF.

This sequence joins TRBV30 and TRBJ2-2; 10 bases are shared with TRBD2. The germline V gene has CDR1 GTSNPN and CDR2 SVGIG (reference sequence). After removal of 2 bases from V and 4 bases from J, the junction contained 1 base not matched to a gene. CDR3 length equals 14 residues. This CDR3 reads CAWSLAGATGELFF. The CDR3 DNA follows: TGTGCCTGGAGTCTAGCGGGAGCCACCGGGGAGCTGTTTTTT. The full variable domain, rest sourced from reference TRBV30 and TRBJ2-2, is SQTIHQWPATLVQPVGSPLSLECTVEGTSNPNLYWYRQAAGRGLQLLFYSVGIGQISSEVPQNLSASRPQDRQFILSSKKLLLSDSGFYLCAWSLAGATGELFFGEGSRLTVL.

This clonotype was seen a few times. The chain carries TRBV5-1 and TRBJ1-4; TRBD1 matches at 9 bases. This CDR3 region has 16 residues. V shed 4 bases, J shed 10 bases, and the junction held 14 bases outside the gene matches. From germline, CDR1 is SGHRS and CDR2 YFSETQ. The CDR3 DNA sequence: TGCGCCAGCAGCCCTACAGGGGGCGGCGGTAGAACAAAACTGTTTTTT. This codes for CASSPTGGGGRTKLFF.

This clonotype was found many times. The genes are TRBV11-2 and TRBJ2-1; 8 bases are a match to TRBD2. The CDR3 is made up of 15 amino acids. CDR1 is SGHAT and CDR2 is FQNNGV in the germline V gene. Trimming cost V 7 bases and J 3 bases; bases outside gene matches: 8. The CDR3 here is CASNREGVSYNEQFF. The CDR3 region has the DNA TGTGCCAGCAATCGGGAGGGGGTTAGCTACAATGAGCAGTTCTTC.

This clonotype was observed a few times. CDR3 amino acids: CASSANRDEKLFF. CDR3 sequence (DNA): TGTGCCAGCAGCGCGAACCGGGATGAAAAACTGTTTTTT. V is TRBV7-2 and J is TRBJ1-4; D not certain. Per germline, CDR1 SGHTA and CDR2 FQGNSA. V lost 5 bases to trimming and J lost 6 bases, with 10 bases between them. The CDR3 runs 13 residues.

This clonotype was seen a few times. This chain links TRBV3-1 with TRBJ2-2; D is perhaps TRBD1 or TRBD2 (5 bases each). Germline CDR1 LGHDT, CDR2 YNNKEL (reference sequence). Trimming shortened V by 5 bases and J by 3 bases, and 7 bases separated the two germline ends. The CDR3 consists of 13 residues. The CDR3 loop is CASSWGYTGELFF. CDR3 bases: TGTGCCAGCAGCTGGGGGTACACCGGGGAGCTGTTTTTT.

This clonotype was recorded at least ten times. J is TRBJ1-2 and V is TRBV29-1; 7 bases match TRBD1. The CDR3 is 13 residues long. Per the germline V gene, CDR1 is SQVTM and CDR2 is ANQGSEA. V dropped 6 bases and J dropped 5; count of bases not matched to a gene: 9. The CDR3 loop reads CSVDYRGEYGYTF. The CDR3 DNA is TGCAGCGTCGATTACAGGGGAGAGTATGGCTACACCTTC.

This clonotype appeared many times. This sequence joins TRBV13 and TRBJ2-1; 9 bases line up with TRBD1. The germline CDR1 and CDR2 sequences are PRHDT and FYEKMQ (reference sequence). Trimming cost V 5 bases and J 0 bases; bases outside gene matches: 8. The CDR3 is 17 residues long. CDR3: CASSAIQGASSYNEQFF. The CDR3 DNA is TGTGCCAGCAGCGCAATACAGGGGGCTAGCTCCTACAATGAGCAGTTCTTC.

As regards this clonotype: A much larger clone sits a single nucleotide away, making a read error possible. The CDR3 end shows no conserved phenylalanine or tryptophan, and so a read error is likely. The V and J genes are TRBV29-1 and TRBJ1-4, with D uncertain. V was clipped by 3 bases and J by 4 bases, with 3 bases between them. The CDR3 covers 11 residues. CDR1 and CDR2 (germline): SQVTM, ANQGSEA. The CDR3: CSVDHNEKLFL. Here the CDR3 DNA reads TGCAGCGTTGACCATAATGAAAAACTGTTTTTA.

The chain recombines TRBV11-2 with TRBJ2-7; no definite D call. The V end was cut by 1 base, the J end by 3 bases, with 13 bases between. The length of the CDR3 is 15 residues. CDR1 SGHAT and CDR2 FQNNGV come from the germline V gene. The CDR3 loop reads CASSLGAGYLYEQYF. The CDR3 DNA reads TGTGCCAGCAGCTTAGGGGCAGGCTACCTCTACGAGCAGTACTTC.

The rearrangement links TRBV3-1 to TRBJ2-1; D is perhaps TRBD2 (5 bases). This CDR3 contains 16 residues. Looked up from germline, CDR1 is LGHDT and CDR2 is YNNKEL (reference sequence). Deletions cut 4 bases from V and 6 bases from J, with 19 bases between. The CDR3 nucleotides are TGTGCCAGCAGCCTCCATACTGACACTAGAGGCAATGAGCAGTTCTTC. Its translation: CASSLHTDTRGNEQFF.

This clonotype was detected many times. This chain joins TRBV29-1 and TRBJ2-5; D is perhaps TRBD2 (6 bases). Trimming took off 3 bases at V and 5 bases at J, with 10 bases between the two ends. This CDR3 contains 12 residues. CDR1 is SQVTM, CDR2 ANQGSEA, per germline. DNA of the CDR3: TGCAGCGTTGACCGCGGGACGGAGACCCAGTACTTC. Its translation is CSVDRGTETQYF.

Notes on this clonotype: Since a much larger clone is just one base distant, this may be a read error. The CDR3 here is CASSPPWGNTATQYF. CDR3 in DNA: TGTGCCAGCAGTCCACCCTGGGGGAACACAGCTACGCAGTATTTT. V usage is TRBV12-3 or TRBV12-4 and J usage is TRBJ2-3; D is tentatively TRBD1 or TRBD2 (5 bases each). The CDR3 covers 15 residues.